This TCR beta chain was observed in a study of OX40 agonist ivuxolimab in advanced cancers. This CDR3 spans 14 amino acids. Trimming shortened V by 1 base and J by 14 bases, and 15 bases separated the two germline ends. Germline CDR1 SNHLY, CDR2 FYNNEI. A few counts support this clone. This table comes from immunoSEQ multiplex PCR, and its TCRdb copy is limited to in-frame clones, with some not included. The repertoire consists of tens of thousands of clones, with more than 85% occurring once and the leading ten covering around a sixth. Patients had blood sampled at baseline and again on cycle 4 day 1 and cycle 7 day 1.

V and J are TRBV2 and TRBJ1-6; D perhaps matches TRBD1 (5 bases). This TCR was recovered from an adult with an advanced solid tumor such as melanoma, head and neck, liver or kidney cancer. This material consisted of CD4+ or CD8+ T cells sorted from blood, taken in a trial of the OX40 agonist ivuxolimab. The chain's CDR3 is CASSEGGPSPALHF. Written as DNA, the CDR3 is TGTGCCAGCAGTGAAGGGGGCCCAAGCCCGGCCCTCCACTTT. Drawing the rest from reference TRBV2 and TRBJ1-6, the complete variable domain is EPEVTQTPSHQVTQMGQEVILRCVPISNHLYFYWYRQILGQKVEFLVSFYNNEISEKSEIFDDQFSVERPDGSNFTLKIRSTKLEDSAMYFCASSEGGPSPALHFGNGTRLTVT.